One sample yielded the 22 T cell receptor beta chains listed below, sequenced in a study of blood T cell repertoires in COVID-19. TCRdb keeps only in-frame clones here, not all; method: immunoSEQ multiplex PCR. The profile shows some 190,000 clones, 70% to 90% of them singletons. Sequencing used peripheral blood. These TCRs come from a woman aged 40 to 49 who had recovered from COVID-19.

J is TRBJ2-2 and V is TRBV6-2 or TRBV6-3, with D uncertain. Germline V gene data show CDR1 as MNHEY and CDR2 as SVGEGT. Deletions cut 4 bases from V and 7 bases from J, with 10 bases between. The CDR3 covers 13 residues. In nucleotides, the CDR3 is TGTGCCAGCAGTTCCCAGGTCTACGGGGAGCTGTTTTTT. It specifies CASSSQVYGELFF.

The chain employs TRBV12-3 or TRBV12-4 and TRBJ2-7; D remains ambiguous. V lost 6 bases and J lost 7, with 13 bases in between. The CDR3 contains 12 residues. In nucleotides, the CDR3 is TGTGCCAGCAGCGAGATAATGTGGGAGCAGTACTTC. It is translated as CASSEIMWEQYF.

The CDR3 protein is CASSLDGIPGGTQYF. Written as DNA, the CDR3 is TGTGCCAGCAGCTTAGACGGGATTCCGGGTGGTACGCAGTATTTT. The chain employs TRBV7-9 and TRBJ2-3, with D maybe TRBD2 (5 bases). The CDR3 has 15 amino acids. From germline, CDR1 is SEHNR and CDR2 FQNEAQ (reference sequence). Deletions cut 1 base from V and 8 bases from J, with 16 bases between.

This rearrangement joins TRBV30 to TRBJ2-1; 9 positions agree with TRBD1. Per germline, CDR1 GTSNPN and CDR2 SVGIG (reference sequence). V shed 4 bases, J shed 6 bases, and the junction held 19 bases outside the gene matches. The CDR3 sequence is 18 residues long. CDR3 loop: CAWTLTGGRSFRINEQFF. Written as DNA, the CDR3 is TGTGCCTGGACCCTTACAGGGGGCCGATCCTTCCGGATCAATGAGCAGTTCTTC.

The genes are TRBV5-6 and TRBJ1-3, with D tentatively TRBD1 (5 bases). The V end lost 0 bases, the J end lost 8 bases, and 9 bases lay between the germline ends. CDR1 SGHDT and CDR2 YYEEEE come from the germline V gene. The CDR3 covers 13 residues. The CDR3 loop is CASSLVGGDTIYF. CDR3 in DNA: TGTGCCAGCAGCTTGGTCGGGGGAGACACCATATATTTT. The entire variable domain, with the rest obtained from reference TRBV5-6 and TRBJ1-3, is as follows: DAGVTQSPTHLIKTRGQQVTLRCSPKSGHDTVSWYQQALGQGPQFIFQYYEEEERQRGNFPDRFSGHQFPNYSSELNVNALLLGDSALYLCASSLVGGDTIYFGEGSWLTVV.

The chain recombines TRBV28 with TRBJ2-4, with D possibly matching TRBD2 (6 bases). Trimming shortened V by 6 bases and J by 8 bases, and 20 bases separated the two germline ends. The CDR3 loop spans 15 amino acids. From germline, CDR1 is MDHEN and CDR2 SYDVKM. In DNA, the CDR3 is TGTGCCAGCAGGACGCCTAGCGCCCAGCGGGACATTCAGTACTTC. Translation: CASRTPSAQRDIQYF.

V usage is TRBV11-1 and J usage is TRBJ1-1; TRBD1 matches at 9 bases. This CDR3 comprises 14 residues. Per germline, CDR1 SGHAT and CDR2 FQDESV (reference sequence). The ends lost 4 bases at V and 2 bases at J; junction bases unmatched: 2. The CDR3 sequence: CASSWDRDNTEAFF. The CDR3 coding sequence is TGTGCCAGCAGCTGGGACAGGGACAACACTGAAGCTTTCTTT.

V and J are TRBV10-3 and TRBJ1-5; no firm D call. This CDR3 has 12 residues. CDR1 is ENHRY and CDR2 is SYGVKD in the germline V gene. V was trimmed by 4 bases and J by 9 bases, leaving 10 bases between them. CDR3 in amino acids: CAISGGNWPQHF. CDR3 nucleotide sequence: TGTGCCATCAGTGGCGGGAATTGGCCCCAGCATTTT.

The CDR3 region is CASSFVAHYEQYF. In nucleotides, the CDR3 is TGTGCCAGCAGTTTTGTGGCCCACTACGAGCAGTACTTC. The genes are TRBV27 and TRBJ2-7, with unresolved D. V was cut by 3 bases and J by 3 bases, with 9 bases left in between. Germline loops: CDR1 MNHEY, CDR2 SMNVEV (reference sequence). This CDR3 spans 13 amino acids.

V is TRBV19 and J is TRBJ1-1; the D gene is possibly TRBD1 (6 bases). This CDR3 spans 16 amino acids. Trimming removed 4 bases from V and 1 base from J, with 16 bases in between. Per germline, CDR1 LNHDA and CDR2 SQIVND (reference sequence). CDR3 protein: CASSKGSGAPNTEAFF. The CDR3 DNA reads TGTGCCAGTAGTAAGGGGTCAGGGGCCCCGAACACTGAAGCTTTCTTT.

This chain joins TRBV30 and TRBJ2-3, with TRBD1 matching over 8 bases. This CDR3 has 16 amino acids. The V segment lost 4 bases and the J segment 3 bases; nucleotides outside the gene matches: 12. CDR1 is GTSNPN, CDR2 SVGIG, per germline (reference sequence). In nucleotides, the CDR3 is TGTGCCTGGACCCCCGCGGTGGGACAGGTAACAGATACGCAGTATTTT. Translating it yields CAWTPAVGQVTDTQYF.

This clone was observed a handful of times. CDR3 protein: CASSLGASGDNEQFF. The DNA of the CDR3 is TGCGCCAGCAGCTTGGGGGCTAGCGGCGACAATGAGCAGTTCTTC. The V gene is TRBV5-1, the J gene TRBJ2-1; TRBD2 agrees at 7 bases. Trimming at V came to 0 bases and at J to 5 bases, leaving 5 bases not matched to a gene. The CDR3 spans 15 residues. In germline, CDR1 is SGHRS, CDR2 YFSETQ.

V usage is TRBV9 and J usage is TRBJ1-1, with a possible D match to TRBD1 (5 bases). The CDR3 totals 15 residues. Trimming pared 2 bases from V and 1 base from J, leaving 12 bases between. Per germline, CDR1 SGDLS and CDR2 YYNGEE. In DNA form, the CDR3 reads TGTGCCAGCAGCGTGGACTATGGACAGAACACTGAAGCTTTCTTT. It encodes CASSVDYGQNTEAFF.

The chain joins TRBV11-2 to TRBJ2-7; 8 nucleotides line up with TRBD1. Germline CDR1 SGHAT, CDR2 FQNNGV. With 5 bases clipped from V and 3 bases from J, the junction kept 9 bases outside the gene matches. The CDR3 contains 15 residues. The CDR3 spells CASSPGQGGFYEQYF. The CDR3, as DNA: TGTGCCAGCAGCCCCGGACAGGGCGGGTTCTACGAGCAGTACTTC.

This chain links TRBV3-1 (or the pseudogene TRBV3-2) with TRBJ2-5; TRBD1 aligns across 9 bases. Germline V lookup: CDR1 LGHDT, CDR2 YNNKEL (reference sequence). The CDR3 runs to 15 residues. V gave up 3 bases and J gave up 4 bases; unmatched junction bases: 6. CDR3 in amino acids: CASSHKKTGGETQYF. CDR3 DNA sequence: TGTGCCAGCAGCCATAAGAAGACAGGGGGAGAGACCCAGTACTTC.

The V call is TRBV7-2, the J call TRBJ2-1, with 10 bases aligning to TRBD2. J lost 0 bases, V lost 1 base, and 9 bases had no gene match. The CDR3 consists of 19 residues. Germline V gene sequence: CDR1 SGHTA, CDR2 FQGNSA. CDR3 bases: TGTGCCAGCAGCTTAGTAGCTCTAGCGGGAGAGGGCTCCTACAATGAGCAGTTCTTC. This sequence encodes CASSLVALAGEGSYNEQFF. The full variable domain, with the rest looked up from reference TRBV7-2 and TRBJ2-1, is GAGVSQSPSNKVTEKGKDVELRCDPISGHTALYWYRQSLGQGLEFLIYFQGNSAPDKSGLPSDRFSAERTGGSVSTLTIQRTQQEDSAVYLCASSLVALAGEGSYNEQFFGPGTRLTVL.

This CDR3 is CASSQDLQAGETQYF. CDR3 DNA: TGCGCCAGCAGCCAAGATCTTCAGGCAGGGGAGACCCAGTACTTC. The rearrangement links TRBV4-3 to TRBJ2-5; D may be TRBD1 (5 bases). The germline CDR1 and CDR2 sequences are LGHNA and YSLEER. This CDR3 region has 15 residues. Trimming removed 0 bases at V and 5 bases at J, with 13 bases between.

In its sample, this clone was seen many times. The gene calls are TRBV6-1 and TRBJ2-5; 9 nucleotides agree with TRBD1. V lost 4 bases to trimming and J lost 5 bases; unmatched junction nucleotides: 11. CDR3 length: 16 residues. Germline values: CDR1 MNHNS, CDR2 SASEGT. The CDR3 nucleotides read TGTGCCAGCAGTGTTACCCCGGGACAGGGAGGGGAGACCCAGTACTTC. Residues: CASSVTPGQGGETQYF.

The genes are TRBV15 and TRBJ1-5; D is possibly TRBD1 (6 bases). This CDR3 spans 18 amino acids. Germline CDR1 reads LNHNV; CDR2 reads YYDKDF (reference sequence). V was cut by 0 bases and J by 6 bases, with 21 bases left in between. The CDR3 is CATSRDWGTIGLSQPQHF. The CDR3 DNA reads as TGTGCCACCAGCAGAGATTGGGGGACAATAGGGCTCTCTCAGCCCCAGCATTTT.

The chain joins TRBV6-5 to TRBJ2-3, with TRBD1 identical over 9 bases. Germline CDR1 is MNHEY and CDR2 is SVGAGI. CDR3 length: 16 residues. V lost 4 bases, J lost 3 bases, and 8 bases stayed unmatched. The CDR3 reads CASSSTGTGMTDTQYF. Here the CDR3 DNA reads TGTGCCAGCAGTTCCACCGGGACAGGGATGACAGATACGCAGTATTTT.

This chain uses TRBV29-1 with TRBJ1-1; 9 bases line up with TRBD1. Per germline, CDR1 SQVTM and CDR2 ANQGSEA. V lost 6 bases and J lost 4; bases outside the gene matches: 12. There are 15 residues in the CDR3. The CDR3 DNA is TGCAGCGTCTCCCCCGGGGGGACAGGGCGCACTGAAGCTTTCTTT. The encoded protein is CSVSPGGTGRTEAFF.

The chain employs TRBV5-1 and TRBJ2-2; 9 bases line up with TRBD2. V dropped 4 bases and J dropped 3; count of bases not matched to a gene: 4. CDR3 size: 15 residues. The germline CDR1 and CDR2 sequences are SGHRS and YFSETQ. The CDR3 bases are TGCGCCAGCAGCGCTGGGACTAGCCACACCGGGGAGCTGTTTTTT. Amino acids: CASSAGTSHTGELFF.